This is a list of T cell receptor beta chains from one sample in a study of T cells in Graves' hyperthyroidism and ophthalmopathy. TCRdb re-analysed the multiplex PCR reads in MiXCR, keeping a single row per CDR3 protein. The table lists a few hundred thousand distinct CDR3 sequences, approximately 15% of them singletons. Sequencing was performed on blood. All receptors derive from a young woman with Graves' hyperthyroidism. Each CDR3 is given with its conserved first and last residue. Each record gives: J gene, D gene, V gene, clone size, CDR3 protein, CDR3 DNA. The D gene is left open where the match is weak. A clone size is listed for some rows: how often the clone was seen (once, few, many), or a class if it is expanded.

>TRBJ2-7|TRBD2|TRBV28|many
CASSVAGESYEQYF
TGTGCCAGCAGCGTAGCGGGAGAATCATACGAGCAGTACTTC
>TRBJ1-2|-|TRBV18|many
CASSPLQLGYTF
TGTGCCAGCTCACCACTTCAGCTTGGCTACACCTTC
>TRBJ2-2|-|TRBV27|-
CASRVYRNTGELFF
TGTGCCAGCAGAGTCTACCGGAACACCGGGGAGCTGTTTTTT
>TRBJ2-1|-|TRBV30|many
CAWSVMGREQFF
TGTGCCTGGAGTGTAATGGGGAGGGAGCAGTTCTTC
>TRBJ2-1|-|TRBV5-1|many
CASSTGTLYNEQFF
TGCGCCAGCAGCACCGGGACGCTATACAATGAGCAGTTCTTC
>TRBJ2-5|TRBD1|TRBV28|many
CASRGQGFQETQYF
TGTGCCAGCAGAGGACAGGGATTCCAAGAGACCCAGTACTTC
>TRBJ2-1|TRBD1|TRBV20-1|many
CSASWDRGHEQFF
TGCAGTGCTAGTTGGGACAGGGGTCATGAGCAGTTCTTC
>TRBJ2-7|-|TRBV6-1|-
CASSYRHGLTEQYF
TGTGCCAGCAGTTATAGACACGGGCTGACAGAGCAGTACTTC
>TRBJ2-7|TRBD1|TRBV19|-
CASSLRTGGSYEQYF
TGTGCCAGTAGTCTCCGGACAGGGGGTTCCTACGAGCAGTACTTC
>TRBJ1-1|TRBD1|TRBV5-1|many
CASSWGRTGGAGTEAFF
TGCGCCAGCAGCTGGGGGAGGACAGGGGGCGCAGGAACTGAAGCTTTCTTT
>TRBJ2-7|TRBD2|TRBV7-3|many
CASSSIAGGVDEQYF
TGTGCCAGCAGCTCCATCGCGGGAGGGGTCGACGAGCAGTACTTC
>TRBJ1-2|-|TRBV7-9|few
CASSLDKQYTF
TGTGCCAGCAGCTTGGACAAACAGTACACCTTC
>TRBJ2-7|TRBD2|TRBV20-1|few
CSARDWQRDPYYEQYF
TGCAGTGCTAGAGATTGGCAGCGGGACCCCTACTACGAGCAGTACTTC
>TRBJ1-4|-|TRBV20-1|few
CSARDSLGLSTNEKLFF
TGCAGTGCTAGAGATTCGCTCGGGTTATCAACTAATGAAAAACTGTTTTTT
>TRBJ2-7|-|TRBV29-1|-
CSVNTGFPYEQYF
TGCAGCGTAAATACGGGGTTTCCCTACGAGCAGTACTTC
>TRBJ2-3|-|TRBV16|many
CASSRGPGTPKRGDTQYF
TGTGCCAGCAGCCGAGGCCCCGGGACACCCAAACGAGGAGATACGCAGTATTTT